The TCR beta chain under discussion was sequenced for a study of blood T cell repertoires in COVID-19. Study context: Samples taken during acute and convalescent COVID-19 were collected in the United States, Italy and Spain. PBMCs, B-cell-depleted T cells, or T cells provided the cDNA or gDNA that made up the material.

Original handling: Cell counts per sample came from amplifying reference gene primers. Method: immunoSEQ multiplex PCR; TCRdb's copy keeps in-frame clones and lacks some. That table supplies the V and J calls and clone size; D and trimming were determined from the DNA. This sample has hundreds of thousands of clones; 83% occur once, and the top ten carry roughly 7.6%. The sequenced material came from peripheral blood. The origin of this receptor is a woman aged 50 to 65 with acute or convalescent COVID-19.

CDR3 nucleotides: TGTGCCAGCAGCCAAGGTACACAGGGGGCGGCTGGAAACACCATATATTTT. This sequence encodes CASSQGTQGAAGNTIYF. The J gene is TRBJ1-3, the V gene TRBV4-2; 9 positions agree with TRBD1. Trimming removed 1 base from V and 2 bases from J; junction bases left unmatched: 6. The CDR3 covers 17 residues. Per the germline V gene, CDR1 is LGHNA and CDR2 is YNFKEQ.